The 19 T cell receptor beta chains listed next were all sequenced from one sample in a study of blood T cell repertoires in COVID-19. The method was immunoSEQ multiplex PCR; TCRdb's version includes in-frame clones alone and lacks a portion of them. The sample consists of roughly 88,000 clones, around nine tenths of them appearing once. Sequencing was carried out using peripheral blood. Every receptor here comes from a woman aged 45-60 years in a cohort sampled during active COVID-19.

The rearrangement links TRBV24-1 to TRBJ2-7; 8 nucleotides line up with TRBD1. In germline, CDR1 is KGHDR, CDR2 SFDVKD. The CDR3 covers 14 residues. The V and J ends lost 4 bases and 5 bases, in that order; junction bases with no gene match: 6. CDR3 sequence reads: CATSDRTGSDEQYF. CDR3 DNA sequence: TGTGCCACCAGTGACAGGACAGGGTCTGACGAGCAGTACTTC.

This chain uses TRBV18 with TRBJ2-2, with TRBD1 matching 7 bases. The V segment lost 5 bases and the J segment 1 base; nucleotides outside the gene matches: 4. CDR3 size: 15 residues. Germline lookup yields CDR1 KGHSH and CDR2 LQKENI. DNA for the CDR3: TGTGCCAGCTCATCGGGACAGCTGAACACCGGGGAGCTGTTTTTT. Translating gives CASSSGQLNTGELFF.

The chain is built from TRBV19 and TRBJ1-2; perhaps TRBD1 as D (5 bases). V shed 1 base and J shed 2 bases, with 11 bases lying between them. The germline V gene has CDR1 LNHDA and CDR2 SQIVND (reference sequence). This CDR3 is 15 amino acids long. This CDR3 is CASSIVSGSNYGYTF. CDR3 DNA sequence: TGTGCCAGTAGTATAGTCTCAGGGTCGAACTATGGCTACACCTTC.

The chain carries TRBV5-4 and TRBJ2-1; D is unclear. This CDR3 is built from 11 residues. Germline lookup yields CDR1 SGHNT and CDR2 YYREEE (reference sequence). V was cut by 0 bases and J by 7 bases, with 2 bases left in between. DNA for the CDR3: TGTGCCAGCAGCTTGGCTAATGAGCAGTTCTTC. It is translated as CASSLANEQFF.

J is TRBJ1-6 and V is TRBV25-1; 8 bases map to TRBD1. J gave up 6 bases and V 6 bases, and 4 bases lay outside the gene matches. CDR3 length equals 14 residues. CDR1 and CDR2 (germline): MGHDK, SYGVNS. This chain's CDR3 is CASRETGANSPLHF. The CDR3 coding sequence is TGTGCCAGCAGGGAGACAGGGGCTAATTCACCCCTCCACTTT.

The rearrangement links TRBV19 to TRBJ1-2; TRBD1 agrees at 11 bases. CDR3 length: 15 residues. Germline V gene lookup returns CDR1 LNHDA and CDR2 SQIVND (reference sequence). The ends lost 7 bases at V and 3 bases at J; junction bases unmatched: 7. The CDR3 DNA reads as TGTGCCAGTAAGGGGACAGGGGGAGAGCACTATGGCTACACCTTC. The encoded protein is CASKGTGGEHYGYTF. The whole variable domain, remainder taken from reference TRBV19 and TRBJ1-2, is DGGITQSPKYLFRKEGQNVTLSCEQNLNHDAMYWYRQDPGQGLRLIYYSQIVNDFQKGDIAEGYSVSREKKESFPLTVTSAQKNPTAFYLCASKGTGGEHYGYTFGSGTRLTVV.

The chain has TRBV19 and TRBJ1-1; D ambiguous. The germline V and J ends were trimmed by 1 base and 4 bases, with 13 bases remaining between them. The CDR3 runs to 15 residues. Per the germline V gene, CDR1 is LNHDA and CDR2 is SQIVND (reference sequence). CDR3 DNA sequence: TGTGCCAGTAGTATAGGGGCAGGTCAATCCACTGAAGCTTTCTTT. This gives the protein CASSIGAGQSTEAFF. Variable domain in full (rest from reference TRBV19 and TRBJ1-1): DGGITQSPKYLFRKEGQNVTLSCEQNLNHDAMYWYRQDPGQGLRLIYYSQIVNDFQKGDIAEGYSVSREKKESFPLTVTSAQKNPTAFYLCASSIGAGQSTEAFFGQGTRLTVV.

This clone was seen only a few times. Here the CDR3 DNA reads TGTGCCAGTAGTATTCGACAGGGGGTTCCCTACGAGCAGTACTTC. Its protein product is CASSIRQGVPYEQYF. This sequence joins TRBV19 and TRBJ2-7; 9 positions agree with TRBD1. With V trimmed by 3 bases and J by 2 bases, 5 bases remained unmatched. The CDR3 loop spans 15 amino acids. Germline V gene lookup returns CDR1 LNHDA and CDR2 SQIVND (reference sequence).

V gene TRBV15 combines with J gene TRBJ2-2, with 12 positions matching TRBD1. The V gene's germline CDR1 is LNHNV and CDR2 YYDKDF (reference sequence). V lost 1 base and J lost 4; bases outside the gene matches: 4. There are 17 residues in the CDR3. CDR3 sequence (DNA): TGTGCCACCAGCAGAGGGGGACAGGGGGCACCCACCGGGGAGCTGTTTTTT. Protein sequence: CATSRGGQGAPTGELFF.

This rearrangement joins TRBV27 to TRBJ1-1; TRBD1 matches at 7 bases. Trimming cost V 8 bases and J 3 bases; bases outside gene matches: 18. Germline CDR1 is MNHEY and CDR2 is SMNVEV (reference sequence). The CDR3 has 17 residues. CDR3 in amino acids: CASHTYSQGQRDTEAFF. The CDR3 nucleotides read TGTGCCAGCCACACTTATTCCCAGGGACAGCGAGACACTGAAGCTTTCTTT.

CDR3 coding DNA: TGTGCCAGCAGCCTTTCCCCAGGCACTGAAGCTTTCTTT. Translated: CASSLSPGTEAFF. The V gene is TRBV5-4, the J gene TRBJ1-1; D is uncertain. The CDR3 contains 13 residues. The V gene's germline CDR1 is SGHNT and CDR2 YYREEE (reference sequence). Trimming took 4 bases from V and 4 from J, leaving 11 bases between them.

The rearrangement joins TRBV13 to TRBJ2-3; D may be TRBD2 (6 bases). Germline V lookup: CDR1 PRHDT, CDR2 FYEKMQ (reference sequence). The CDR3 sequence is 14 residues long. Between the trimmed V and J ends, which lost 4 bases and 3 bases, there was a span of 11 bases. The CDR3 DNA reads as TGTGCCAGCAGCTCGGGACTTGTTACAGATACGCAGTATTTT. Its protein is CASSSGLVTDTQYF. The entire variable domain, with the rest obtained from reference TRBV13 and TRBJ2-3, is as follows: AAGVIQSPRHLIKEKRETATLKCYPIPRHDTVYWYQQGPGQDPQFLISFYEKMQSDKGSIPDRFSAQQFSDYHSELNMSSLELGDSALYFCASSSGLVTDTQYFGPGTRLTVL.

The gene calls are TRBV13 and TRBJ2-7, with TRBD1 matching 8 bases. The CDR3 totals 15 residues. From germline, CDR1 is PRHDT and CDR2 FYEKMQ (reference sequence). The V segment lost 5 bases and the J segment 3 bases; nucleotides outside the gene matches: 9. The CDR3 sequence: CASSVNRGENYEQYF. DNA of the CDR3: TGTGCCAGCAGCGTCAACAGGGGGGAGAACTACGAGCAGTACTTC.

CDR3 DNA sequence: TGTGCCAGCAGAGTGCAGGGACAGAGCAATCAGCCCCAGCATTTT. Translation gives CASRVQGQSNQPQHF. The J gene is TRBJ1-5, the V gene TRBV6-5; 7 bases agree with TRBD1. Germline loops: CDR1 MNHEY, CDR2 SVGAGI. The CDR3 is 15 residues long. With 6 bases clipped from V and 1 base from J, the junction kept 6 bases outside the gene matches.

The rearrangement uses TRBV7-2 and TRBJ2-1; 9 bases fit TRBD2. V shed 5 bases and J 0 bases; nucleotides not matched to a gene: 5. The CDR3 runs 16 residues. Germline V gives CDR1 SGHTA, CDR2 FQGNSA. CDR3 residues: CASSTTSGHSYNEQFF. As DNA, the CDR3 is TGTGCCAGCAGCACGACTAGCGGACACTCCTACAATGAGCAGTTCTTC. The whole variable domain, filled in from reference TRBV7-2 and TRBJ2-1, reads GAGVSQSPSNKVTEKGKDVELRCDPISGHTALYWYRQSLGQGLEFLIYFQGNSAPDKSGLPSDRFSAERTGGSVSTLTIQRTQQEDSAVYLCASSTTSGHSYNEQFFGPGTRLTVL.

About this clone itself: Its ends do not fully match the called genes, so a read error is possible. This chain uses TRBV5-1 with TRBJ1-2, with D unresolved. CDR1 is SGHRS and CDR2 is YFSETQ in the germline V gene. CDR3 length equals 14 residues. The CDR3 DNA is TGCGCCAGCAGGTTGGGAGATCCGAACCGGGGCTACACCTTC. Translating gives CASRLGDPNRGYTF. Full variable domain (rest looked up from reference TRBV5-1 and TRBJ1-2): KAGVTQTPRYLIKTRGQQVTLSCSPISGHRSVSWYQQTPGQGLQFLFEYFSETQRNKGNFPGRFSGRQFSNSRSEMNVSTLELGDSALYLCASRLGDPNRGYTFGSGTRLTVV.

The chain employs TRBV9 and TRBJ2-7; no clear D gene. Trimming cost V 3 bases and J 0 bases, with 7 bases left between them. This CDR3 has 13 residues. Germline V gives CDR1 SGDLS, CDR2 YYNGEE. The CDR3 region is CASSGGNSYEQYF. The CDR3 coding sequence is TGTGCCAGCAGCGGAGGAAACTCCTACGAGCAGTACTTC.

This chain links TRBV2 with TRBJ1-5, with 7 nucleotides matching TRBD1. In germline, CDR1 is SNHLY, CDR2 FYNNEI. The CDR3 is 14 amino acids. Unmatched junction bases numbered 10, after V lost 5 bases and J lost 9 bases. CDR3 sequence reads: CASSPRGERWPQHF. The CDR3 nucleotides are TGTGCCAGCAGTCCCAGGGGGGAGAGATGGCCCCAGCATTTT.

The CDR3 is CASSIDLRGTKTFNYGYTF. CDR3 DNA: TGTGCCAGTAGTATAGATCTAAGGGGGACGAAAACCTTTAACTATGGCTACACCTTC. The chain has TRBV19 and TRBJ1-2; weak D call: TRBD1 (6 bases). V lost 0 bases to trimming and J lost 1 base, with 21 bases between them. The germline V gene has CDR1 LNHDA and CDR2 SQIVND (reference sequence). This CDR3 has 19 residues.